What follows are 12 T cell receptor beta chains derived from one specimen sequenced in a study of blood T cell repertoires in COVID-19. The method was immunoSEQ multiplex PCR; TCRdb's version includes in-frame clones alone and lacks a portion of them. In the table there are approximately 190,000 clones, about 81% of which are singletons. Material for sequencing was peripheral blood. These receptor sequences come from a woman aged 55-70 years with COVID-19, enrolled during active disease.

The gene calls are TRBV6-1 and TRBJ1-6; TRBD1 agrees at 7 bases. Germline CDR1 reads MNHNS; CDR2 reads SASEGT. The CDR3 is 14 residues long. The J segment lost 18 bases and the V segment lost 2 bases, leaving 13 bases of the junction unmatched. The CDR3 bases are TGTGCCAGCAGTGAAATGTTGGGACAGTTTTTGCCCCACTTT. Its translation is CASSEMLGQFLPHF.

V gene TRBV6-4 combines with J gene TRBJ2-7; TRBD2 matches 12 bases. V lost 2 bases and J lost 1; bases outside the gene matches: 3. There are 16 residues in the CDR3. From germline, CDR1 is MRHNA and CDR2 SNTAGT. CDR3: CASSDDTSGGSYEQYV. DNA of the CDR3: TGTGCCAGCAGTGACGATACTAGCGGGGGGTCCTACGAGCAGTACGTC.

The chain links TRBV2 to TRBJ2-3; tentatively, D is TRBD2 (6 bases). This CDR3 is built from 16 residues. In germline, CDR1 is SNHLY, CDR2 FYNNEI. Trimming removed 1 base at V and 3 bases at J, with 14 bases between. The CDR3 loop reads CASSEGPGVLTDTQYF. DNA of the CDR3: TGTGCCAGCAGTGAAGGTCCGGGGGTTCTGACAGATACGCAGTATTTT.

The chain recombines TRBV7-2 with TRBJ1-2; D is unresolved. Per the germline V gene, CDR1 is SGHTA and CDR2 is FQGNSA. The CDR3 runs to 13 residues. The ends were cut back, 0 bases at V and 3 bases at J, with 5 bases in the middle. The DNA for the CDR3 is TGTGCCAGCAGCTTAGCCCGAGACTATGGCTACACCTTC. Translating it yields CASSLARDYGYTF.

The V call is TRBV5-4, the J call TRBJ2-4; possibly TRBD1 for D (6 bases). The CDR3 extends over 16 amino acids. Trimming removed 3 bases at V and 1 base at J, with 14 bases between. Looked up from germline, CDR1 is SGHNT and CDR2 is YYREEE (reference sequence). The CDR3 nucleotides read TGTGCCAGCAGCTCCCGACAGGCGGGTGCCAAAAACATTCAGTACTTC. Its translation is CASSSRQAGAKNIQYF.

The rearrangement links TRBV9 to TRBJ1-1, with D tentatively TRBD1 (5 bases). V gave up 5 bases and J gave up 3 bases, with 11 bases separating them. The CDR3 is made up of 13 amino acids. Germline V gene sequence: CDR1 SGDLS, CDR2 YYNGEE. CDR3 sequence reads: CASRRGEYTEAFF. CDR3 bases: TGTGCCAGCAGGCGGGGCGAATACACTGAAGCTTTCTTT.

In regard to this clone: Relative to the germline gene, one junction end is altered; a read error may explain this. J is TRBJ1-2 and V is TRBV19, with D perhaps TRBD1 (5 bases). From germline, CDR1 is LNHDA and CDR2 SQIVND (reference sequence). The CDR3 contains 13 residues. The CDR3 DNA reads TGTGCCAGTAGTTCGGGGGAGTACTACGGCTACACCTTC. This codes for CASSSGEYYGYTF.

This chain connects TRBV14 to TRBJ2-3; 7 bases fit TRBD1. The CDR3 extends over 14 amino acids. After removal of 2 bases from V and 5 bases from J, the junction contained 4 bases not matched to a gene. Germline V CDR1 and CDR2: SGHDN, FVKESK. The CDR3: CASSQTTGLDTQYF. CDR3 nucleotide sequence: TGTGCCAGCAGCCAAACGACAGGGTTAGATACGCAGTATTTT.

The sample holds a few counts of this clone. This chain links TRBV27 with TRBJ1-5; maybe TRBD1 (6 bases). CDR1 and CDR2 from the germline V gene are MNHEY and SMNVEV (reference sequence). The CDR3 has 17 residues. The V end was cut by 3 bases, the J end by 7 bases, with 22 bases between. As DNA, the CDR3 is TGTGCCAGCAGTTTCTCGAAAACGGCAGGGGAAAGGCAGCCCCAGCATTTT. Its translation: CASSFSKTAGERQPQHF.

The rearrangement joins TRBV6-1 to TRBJ2-7; weak D call: TRBD2 (6 bases). Per the germline V gene, CDR1 is MNHNS and CDR2 is SASEGT. The V gene lost 0 bases and the J gene lost 10 bases, with 19 bases spanning the gap. This CDR3 contains 15 residues. The CDR3 DNA follows: TGTGCCAGCAGTGAAGCACCCAGCGGGCCTACGGGTCAGTACTTC. This codes for CASSEAPSGPTGQYF.

This clone was observed once. V usage is TRBV5-4 and J usage is TRBJ2-7; tentatively, D is TRBD2 (7 bases). Trimming removed 1 base at V and 2 bases at J, with 10 bases between. CDR1 SGHNT and CDR2 YYREEE come from the germline V gene (reference sequence). The CDR3 spans 14 residues. The CDR3 DNA follows: TGTGCCAGCAGCTTGAGGGGGGGGGCCTACGAGCAGTACTTC. Residues: CASSLRGGAYEQYF.

V gene TRBV18 combines with J gene TRBJ2-7; 9 bases line up with TRBD1. Germline V lookup: CDR1 KGHSH, CDR2 LQKENI. The CDR3 spans 15 residues. Trimming cost V 3 bases and J 5 bases; bases outside gene matches: 8. CDR3 in amino acids: CASSPGQGSGNEQYF. For the CDR3, the DNA is TGTGCCAGCTCACCTGGACAGGGGAGTGGCAACGAGCAGTACTTC.